Below are 32 T cell receptor beta chains sequenced from a single sample in a study of CD8 T cells in Susac syndrome. After extraction with the RNeasy kit, 0.5 to 1 ug of the RNA was reverse transcribed using random hexamers. MiXCR was run by TCRdb on the immunoSEQ multiplex PCR reads, yielding one entry per CDR3 protein. This table has hundreds of thousands of distinct CDR3 sequences, roughly 93% appearing once. Sequenced: CD4+ T cells from PBMCs. The receptors here all came from a human donor with multiple sclerosis.

The chain has TRBV27 and TRBJ1-1; a weak D match, TRBD1 (6 bases). CDR1 MNHEY and CDR2 SMNVEV come from the germline V gene (reference sequence). V lost 2 bases and J lost 0, with 19 bases in between. There are 18 residues in the CDR3. As DNA, the CDR3 is TGTGCCAGCAGTTTACAATGGGGGGCAGGGGCCATGAACACTGAAGCTTTCTTT. Encoded protein: CASSLQWGAGAMNTEAFF.

This clonotype showed up just once. The chain uses TRBV5-1 and TRBJ1-1, with 8 bases identical to TRBD1. From germline, CDR1 is SGHRS and CDR2 YFSETQ. CDR3 length: 15 residues. V shed 2 bases and J 4 bases; nucleotides not matched to a gene: 7. The CDR3 nucleotides are TGCGCCAGCAGCTTTCAAGCAGGGGGCGGCACTGAAGCTTTCTTT. Translating it yields CASSFQAGGGTEAFF.

The chain couples TRBV4-1 to TRBJ1-4, with no clear D. The germline V gene encodes CDR1 MGHRA and CDR2 YSYEKL. V dropped 2 bases and J dropped 0 bases, with 13 bases sitting between them. CDR3 length: 17 residues. CDR3 sequence reads: CASSQKSSKATNEKLFF. CDR3 nucleotide sequence: TGCGCCAGCAGCCAAAAGAGCAGCAAAGCAACTAATGAAAAACTGTTTTTT.

This clonotype was observed once. The chain couples TRBV18 to TRBJ1-1; 11 nucleotides line up with TRBD1. With V trimmed by 5 bases and J by 3 bases, 5 bases remained unmatched. Germline V CDR1 and CDR2: KGHSH, LQKENI. CDR3 length: 15 amino acids. CDR3 in amino acids: CASSFPGQGDTEAFF. CDR3 coding DNA: TGTGCCAGCTCATTCCCGGGACAGGGGGACACTGAAGCTTTCTTT.

The V gene is TRBV12-5, the J gene TRBJ2-4; 10 nucleotides align to TRBD2. The CDR3 runs 15 residues. Germline CDR1 reads LGHNT; CDR2 reads FRNRAP. V dropped 6 bases and J dropped 1; count of bases not matched to a gene: 3. This CDR3 is CASGHSGGAKNIQYF. In DNA form, the CDR3 reads TGTGCTAGTGGCCATAGCGGGGGGGCCAAAAACATTCAGTACTTC.

J is TRBJ1-5 and V is TRBV12-3 or TRBV12-4; D perhaps matches TRBD1 (6 bases). CDR3 size: 14 residues. The V gene lost 3 bases and the J gene lost 10 bases, with 16 bases spanning the gap. The CDR3: CASSFDGPGAPQHF. CDR3 nucleotides: TGTGCCAGCAGTTTCGATGGTCCGGGGGCACCCCAGCATTTT.

The sample holds one count of this clonotype. This sequence joins TRBV12-3 or TRBV12-4 and TRBJ2-3, with D possibly being TRBD2 (5 bases). Trimming took off 6 bases at V and 2 bases at J, with 18 bases between the two ends. This CDR3 has 16 residues. CDR3 sequence: CASSPGWRSNTDTQYF. The CDR3 nucleotides are TGTGCCAGCAGCCCCGGGTGGAGGAGTAACACAGATACGCAGTATTTT.

This chain uses TRBV5-5 with TRBJ2-7; D possibly corresponds to TRBD1 (6 bases). The ends were cut back, 2 bases at V and 2 bases at J, with 8 bases in the middle. CDR1 is SGHKS, CDR2 YYEKEE, per germline (reference sequence). The CDR3 consists of 13 residues. The CDR3 bases are TGTGCCAGCAGCTTTCAGGGGCCCTACGAGCAGTACTTC. Translating gives CASSFQGPYEQYF.

The genes are TRBV28 and TRBJ1-6, with a tentative D call TRBD1 (5 bases). The length of the CDR3 is 12 residues. The V gene's germline CDR1 is MDHEN and CDR2 SYDVKM. Trimming stripped 2 bases from V and 12 bases from J, with 8 bases between. CDR3 sequence: CASSLRQQPLHF. The CDR3 nucleotides are TGTGCCAGCAGTTTAAGACAGCAACCCCTCCACTTT.

For the CDR3, the DNA is TGTGCCAGCACAGCCCCACGTCAGATTAGCTCCTACGAGCAGTACTTC. Amino acid sequence: CASTAPRQISSYEQYF. This chain uses TRBV28 with TRBJ2-7; no reliable D call. This CDR3 is built from 16 residues. In germline, CDR1 is MDHEN, CDR2 SYDVKM. The V end was cut by 7 bases, the J end by 0 bases, with 19 bases between.

The chain links TRBV9 to TRBJ1-3, with D perhaps matching TRBD1 (5 bases). The CDR3 length is 16 residues. Trimming took off 3 bases at V and 0 bases at J, with 13 bases between the two ends. The germline V gene encodes CDR1 SGDLS and CDR2 YYNGEE. CDR3 sequence: CASSGLRVSSGNTIYF. The CDR3, as DNA: TGTGCCAGCAGCGGACTCAGGGTTAGCTCTGGAAACACCATATATTTT.

This chain connects TRBV4-2 to TRBJ1-4; TRBD1 matches at 12 bases. This CDR3 spans 17 amino acids. Germline values: CDR1 LGHNA, CDR2 YNFKEQ. Trimming cost V 0 bases and J 8 bases; bases outside gene matches: 7. The CDR3 DNA reads as TGTGCCAGCAGCCAAGAGGGGACAGGGGGCATCGGGGAAAAACTGTTTTTT. It translates to CASSQEGTGGIGEKLFF.

The chain combines TRBV19 with TRBJ1-1; D unclear. The V gene's germline CDR1 is LNHDA and CDR2 SQIVND (reference sequence). There are 14 residues in the CDR3. The V and J ends lost 7 bases and 5 bases respectively, with 17 bases between them. In nucleotides, the CDR3 is TGTGCCAGTATCCCAGGACCAGTTGCAACTGAAGCTTTCTTT. Protein: CASIPGPVATEAFF.

This chain connects TRBV5-1 to TRBJ2-6; TRBD1 matches 11 bases. Germline V gives CDR1 SGHRS, CDR2 YFSETQ. CDR3 length: 17 amino acids. With V trimmed by 4 bases and J by 0 bases, 3 bases remained unmatched. The CDR3 region is CASSGGQGGSGANVLTF. Written as DNA, the CDR3 is TGCGCCAGCAGCGGGGGACAGGGGGGCTCTGGGGCCAACGTCCTGACTTTC.

This rearrangement joins TRBV5-6 to TRBJ2-2, with TRBD2 matching 7 bases. Germline CDR1 SGHDT, CDR2 YYEEEE. V was pared by 0 bases and J by 2 bases, with 4 bases of the junction left unmatched. The CDR3 totals 16 residues. The CDR3 region has the DNA TGTGCCAGCAGCTTGGTTCTAGCGGATAACACCGGGGAGCTGTTTTTT. Protein sequence: CASSLVLADNTGELFF.

V is TRBV10-3 and J is TRBJ2-5; 8 nucleotides match TRBD2. Germline V CDR1 and CDR2: ENHRY, SYGVKD. The length of the CDR3 is 13 residues. After removal of 3 bases from V and 10 bases from J, the junction contained 7 bases not matched to a gene. CDR3 loop: CAISDRDRGGQYF. CDR3 nucleotide sequence: TGTGCCATCAGTGACCGGGATCGGGGGGGCCAGTACTTC.

V and J are TRBV7-2 and TRBJ1-2; 9 positions match TRBD1. Germline values: CDR1 SGHTA, CDR2 FQGNSA. V shed 3 bases, J shed 6 bases, and the junction held 8 bases outside the gene matches. The CDR3 totals 15 residues. CDR3: CASSLGGTGINGYTF. CDR3 nucleotide sequence: TGTGCCAGCAGCTTGGGAGGGACAGGGATTAATGGCTACACCTTC.

The rearrangement links TRBV9 to TRBJ2-5; D not certain. V was trimmed by 0 bases and J by 1 base, leaving 7 bases between them. Germline V lookup: CDR1 SGDLS, CDR2 YYNGEE. The CDR3 covers 14 residues. The CDR3 loop reads CASSVGGIQETQYF. The CDR3 DNA reads TGTGCCAGCAGCGTAGGAGGCATCCAAGAGACCCAGTACTTC.

V and J are TRBV9 and TRBJ2-5; 12 positions match TRBD2. The CDR3 length is 17 residues. V was clipped by 0 bases and J by 4 bases; unmatched bases: 7. CDR1 is SGDLS and CDR2 is YYNGEE in the germline V gene. The chain's CDR3 is CASSVGASGGAGETQYF. For the CDR3, the DNA is TGTGCCAGCAGCGTAGGGGCTAGCGGGGGGGCTGGAGAGACCCAGTACTTC.

CDR3 residues: CASSETGPFYEQYF. CDR3 in DNA: TGTGCCAGCAGTGAAACGGGGCCCTTCTACGAGCAGTACTTC. The chain employs TRBV2 and TRBJ2-7, with D perhaps given as TRBD1 or TRBD2 (5 bases each). The CDR3 loop spans 14 amino acids. In germline, CDR1 is SNHLY, CDR2 FYNNEI. V was trimmed by 2 bases and J by 3 bases, leaving 11 bases between them.

The genes are TRBV4-2 and TRBJ1-4; tentative D call: TRBD1 (5 bases). The ends were cut back, 3 bases at V and 5 bases at J, with 13 bases in the middle. The CDR3 extends over 15 amino acids. Germline CDR1 LGHNA, CDR2 YNFKEQ. The CDR3 DNA follows: TGTGCCAGCAGCCAGGGGCGGGGCCTCAATGAAAAACTGTTTTTT. This sequence encodes CASSQGRGLNEKLFF.

For the CDR3, the DNA is TGTGCCAGCACGGACAGGGGGTCGGCAACCCAGTACTTC. It codes for CASTDRGSATQYF. The V call is TRBV6-5, the J call TRBJ2-5; the match to TRBD1 covers 10 bases. From germline, CDR1 is MNHEY and CDR2 SVGAGI. V dropped 7 bases and J dropped 8; count of bases not matched to a gene: 7. The CDR3 consists of 13 residues.

This chain uses TRBV2 with TRBJ2-7; D unresolved. The CDR3 sequence is 12 residues long. The V end lost 7 bases, the J end lost 0 bases, and 7 bases lay between the germline ends. The germline V gene encodes CDR1 SNHLY and CDR2 FYNNEI. The CDR3 nucleotides are TGTGCCAGCAAAGTAAGCTCCTACGAGCAGTACGTC. Translated, it gives CASKVSSYEQYV.

V and J are TRBV20-1 and TRBJ2-2; 9 bases map to TRBD2. Germline-derived CDR1 and CDR2 are DFQATT and SNEGSKA (reference sequence). Unmatched junction bases numbered 5, after V lost 3 bases and J lost 3 bases. This CDR3 has 15 residues. CDR3 sequence: CSARLLAGHTGELFF. In nucleotides, the CDR3 is TGCAGTGCTAGGCTTCTAGCGGGACACACCGGGGAGCTGTTTTTT.

The chain joins TRBV7-8 to TRBJ2-5; no clear D gene. V lost 6 bases, J lost 3 bases, and 5 bases lay in between. This CDR3 comprises 11 residues. In germline, CDR1 is SGHVS, CDR2 FQNEAQ. In DNA form, the CDR3 reads TGTGCCAGCAGTTACAAAGAGACCCAGTACTTC. As protein: CASSYKETQYF.

The CDR3 DNA reads TGTGCCTGTTTAATCCCGGGAGGAAACACCATATATTTT. Translated, it gives CACLIPGGNTIYF. This sequence joins TRBV30 and TRBJ1-3; D call uncertain. The CDR3 is 13 residues long. Germline loops: CDR1 GTSNPN, CDR2 SVGIG (reference sequence). Trimming removed 6 bases at V and 4 bases at J, with 13 bases between.

This chain joins TRBV28 and TRBJ1-5, with unresolved D. Germline V gene data show CDR1 as MDHEN and CDR2 as SYDVKM. V was trimmed by 5 bases and J by 7 bases, leaving 15 bases between them. The length of the CDR3 is 14 residues. The CDR3 DNA is TGTGCCAGCAGTCCACAATCCGGAACCCAGCCCCAGCATTTT. It yields the protein CASSPQSGTQPQHF.

The chain carries TRBV18 and TRBJ1-6; D possibly corresponds to TRBD1 (5 bases). The CDR3 totals 14 residues. Germline values: CDR1 KGHSH, CDR2 LQKENI. The V end was cut by 2 bases, the J end by 14 bases, with 16 bases between. CDR3 sequence: CASSPGPTGETLHF. The DNA for the CDR3 is TGTGCCAGCTCACCAGGGCCCACGGGGGAAACCCTCCACTTT.

This clonotype has only one observation. The chain uses TRBV7-2 and TRBJ1-4, with D hard to call. Germline V gene lookup returns CDR1 SGHTA and CDR2 FQGNSA. The CDR3 runs 14 residues. V lost 4 bases and J 0 bases, leaving 6 bases between the germline ends. The CDR3 DNA sequence: TGTGCCAGCAGCTCGTATGCAACTAATGAAAAACTGTTTTTT. It specifies CASSSYATNEKLFF.

V is TRBV29-1 and J is TRBJ1-4, with no clear D. The V gene's germline CDR1 is SQVTM and CDR2 ANQGSEA. V was shortened by 7 bases and J by 5 bases, with 5 bases between the two germline ends. The CDR3 runs to 10 residues. In nucleotides, the CDR3 is TGCAGCGCCTCAAATGAAAAACTGTTTTTT. Its translation: CSASNEKLFF.

The chain is built from TRBV7-2 and TRBJ2-5; possibly TRBD2 for D (6 bases). Trimming left V 1 base short and J 5 bases short, with 14 bases between. The CDR3 sequence is 15 residues long. Germline V lookup: CDR1 SGHTA, CDR2 FQGNSA. In nucleotides, the CDR3 is TGTGCCAGCAGCTTAGGACCCGCACGGGGGGAGACCCAGTACTTC. Its translation: CASSLGPARGETQYF.

This clonotype was found once. The chain joins TRBV2 to TRBJ1-4, with D unclear. This CDR3 spans 14 amino acids. The germline V and J ends were trimmed by 3 bases and 4 bases, with 9 bases remaining between them. From germline, CDR1 is SNHLY and CDR2 FYNNEI. DNA for the CDR3: TGTGCCAGCAGTGACGGCCAGTATAATGAAAAACTGTTTTTT. This codes for CASSDGQYNEKLFF.